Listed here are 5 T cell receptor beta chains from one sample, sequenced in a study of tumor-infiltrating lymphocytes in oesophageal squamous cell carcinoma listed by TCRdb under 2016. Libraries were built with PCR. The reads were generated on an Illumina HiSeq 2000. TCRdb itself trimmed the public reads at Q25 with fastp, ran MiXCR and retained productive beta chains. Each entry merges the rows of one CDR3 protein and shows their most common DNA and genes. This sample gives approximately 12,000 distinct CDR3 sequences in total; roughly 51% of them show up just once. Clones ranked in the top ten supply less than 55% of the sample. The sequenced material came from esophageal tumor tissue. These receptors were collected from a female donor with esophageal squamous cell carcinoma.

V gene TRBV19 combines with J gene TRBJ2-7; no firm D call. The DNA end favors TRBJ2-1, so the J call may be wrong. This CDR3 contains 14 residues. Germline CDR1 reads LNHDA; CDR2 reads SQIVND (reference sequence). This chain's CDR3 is CASSIVFRLGEQFF. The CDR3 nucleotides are TGTGCCAGTAGTATAGTCTTTAGATTGGGTGAGCAGTTCTTC.

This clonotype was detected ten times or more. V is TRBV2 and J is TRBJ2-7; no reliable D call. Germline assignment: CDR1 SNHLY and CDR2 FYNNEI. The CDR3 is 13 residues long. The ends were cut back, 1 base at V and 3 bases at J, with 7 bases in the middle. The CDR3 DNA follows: TGTGCCAGCAGTGAAGGGCAGGACTACGAGCAGTACTTC. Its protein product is CASSEGQDYEQYF.

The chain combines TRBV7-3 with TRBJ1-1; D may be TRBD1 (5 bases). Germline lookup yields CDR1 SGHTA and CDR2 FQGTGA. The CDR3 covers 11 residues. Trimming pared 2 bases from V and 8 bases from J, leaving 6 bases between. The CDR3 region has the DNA TGTGCCAGCAGCTTAGACAGAGAAGCTTTCTTT. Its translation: CASSLDREAFF.

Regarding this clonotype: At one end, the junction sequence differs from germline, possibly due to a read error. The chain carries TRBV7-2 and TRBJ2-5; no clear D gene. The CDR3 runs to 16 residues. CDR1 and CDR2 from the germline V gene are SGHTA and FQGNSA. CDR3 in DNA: TGTGCCAGTAGCTTAGACTCGATGCGTAACAATTCACCCCTCCACTTC. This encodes CASSLDSMRNNSPLHF.

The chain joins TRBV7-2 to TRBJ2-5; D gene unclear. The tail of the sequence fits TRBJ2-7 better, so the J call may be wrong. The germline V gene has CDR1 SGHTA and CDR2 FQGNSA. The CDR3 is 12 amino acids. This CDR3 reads CASSLYNYEQYF. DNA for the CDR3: TGTGCCAGCAGCTTATACAACTACGAGCAGTACTTC.